This passage covers 28 T cell receptor beta chains from one sample sequenced in a study of cytomegalovirus exposure and HLA in healthy donors. Use of 60 Vbeta and 13 Jbeta primers characterized the PCR. Here immunoSEQ multiplex PCR was the method, and the copy in TCRdb shows in-frame clones only, minus some. The profile covers tens of thousands of clones, with more than 60% appearing a single time and approximately 14% taken by the ten largest. The source material was PBMCs. The receptors were sampled from a male donor in good health and CMV-seropositive.

The chain has TRBV29-1 and TRBJ2-7; 7 bases match TRBD1. V trimming: 7 bases; J trimming: 2 bases; junction bases outside the gene matches: 5. CDR1 is SQVTM, CDR2 ANQGSEA, per germline. The CDR3 totals 12 residues. The CDR3 is CSGRQGTYEQYF. In DNA form, the CDR3 reads TGCAGCGGAAGACAGGGAACCTACGAGCAGTACTTC.

This clone was seen a few times. The rearrangement joins TRBV7-2 to TRBJ2-3; D not certain. CDR1 SGHTA and CDR2 FQGNSA come from the germline V gene. The CDR3 consists of 12 residues. The V end was cut by 5 bases, the J end by 6 bases, with 9 bases between. CDR3: CASSRLEDTQYF. Written as DNA, the CDR3 is TGTGCCAGCAGCCGCTTAGAGGATACGCAGTATTTT.

This clone was counted a few times. The chain uses TRBV7-8 and TRBJ1-4; no clear D gene. CDR3 length equals 14 residues. Trimming stripped 4 bases from V and 5 bases from J, with 11 bases between. The V gene's germline CDR1 is SGHVS and CDR2 FQNEAQ. The CDR3 region is CASSSTDWNEKLFF. In DNA form, the CDR3 reads TGTGCCAGCAGCTCAACGGACTGGAATGAAAAACTGTTTTTT.

J is TRBJ2-5 and V is TRBV11-2; 10 positions match TRBD2. J lost 3 bases, V lost 3 bases, and 10 bases had no gene match. The CDR3 loop spans 17 amino acids. CDR1 SGHAT and CDR2 FQNNGV come from the germline V gene. The CDR3 DNA reads as TGTGCCAGCAGCTTCAGGGCTAGCGGGGGCCGGGAAGAGACCCAGTACTTC. Its translation: CASSFRASGGREETQYF.

The chain links TRBV11-3 to TRBJ2-1, with 7 bases aligning to TRBD2. This CDR3 spans 13 amino acids. Germline V gives CDR1 SGHNT, CDR2 YENEEA. V shed 4 bases, J shed 7 bases, and the junction held 4 bases outside the gene matches. The CDR3 reads CASSSTRGNEQFF. CDR3 nucleotide sequence: TGTGCCAGCAGCTCCACGCGGGGGAATGAGCAGTTCTTC.

J is TRBJ1-1 and V is TRBV30, with a possible D match to TRBD1 (6 bases). The germline V gene encodes CDR1 GTSNPN and CDR2 SVGIG (reference sequence). Trimming took 3 bases from V and 2 from J, leaving 16 bases between them. The CDR3 extends over 15 amino acids. The CDR3 reads CAWSVGPGDNTEAFF. The CDR3 DNA follows: TGTGCCTGGAGCGTTGGTCCAGGGGATAACACTGAAGCTTTCTTT.

This chain links TRBV19 with TRBJ2-2, with TRBD1 identical over 10 bases. Unmatched junction bases numbered 5, after V lost 5 bases and J lost 2 bases. CDR3 length: 16 residues. Germline V gives CDR1 LNHDA, CDR2 SQIVND (reference sequence). Written as DNA, the CDR3 is TGTGCCAGTAGTCCCGGGACAGGGGTTAACACCGGGGAGCTGTTTTTT. As protein: CASSPGTGVNTGELFF.

This chain uses TRBV27 with TRBJ1-2; D might be TRBD1 (5 bases). The CDR3 is made up of 15 amino acids. CDR1 is MNHEY, CDR2 SMNVEV, per germline (reference sequence). V was pared by 4 bases and J by 2 bases, with 14 bases between. The CDR3 coding sequence is TGTGCCAGCAGTTCCGCCGACAGATTAAACTATGGCTACACCTTC. It codes for CASSSADRLNYGYTF.

The V gene is TRBV6-4, the J gene TRBJ1-6; D unresolved. The V gene lost 3 bases and the J gene lost 13 bases, with 13 bases spanning the gap. Germline CDR1 reads MRHNA; CDR2 reads SNTAGT. This CDR3 comprises 13 residues. For the CDR3, the DNA is TGTGCCAGCAGTGAAGGCCGGGGATGGCCCCTCCACTTT. It encodes CASSEGRGWPLHF.

V usage is TRBV6-1 and J usage is TRBJ1-1; 9 bases agree with TRBD1. This CDR3 spans 15 amino acids. Germline V gives CDR1 MNHNS, CDR2 SASEGT. V lost 5 bases and J lost 5; bases outside the gene matches: 9. CDR3 protein: CASSTMTGGRTEAFF. In DNA form, the CDR3 reads TGTGCCAGCAGTACTATGACAGGGGGACGGACTGAAGCTTTCTTT.

The chain couples TRBV4-1 to TRBJ1-5; D gene unclear. V shed 0 bases and J shed 2 bases, with 17 bases lying between them. Germline loops: CDR1 MGHRA, CDR2 YSYEKL. The CDR3 has 18 amino acids. This CDR3 reads CASSQEPPFGVGNQPQHF. CDR3 sequence (DNA): TGCGCCAGCAGCCAAGAACCCCCATTCGGTGTGGGCAATCAGCCCCAGCATTTT.

The V call is TRBV19, the J call TRBJ1-2, with 8 positions matching TRBD1. Losses at the gene ends were 5 bases for V and 6 bases for J; bases not matched to a gene: 2. The V gene's germline CDR1 is LNHDA and CDR2 SQIVND (reference sequence). The CDR3 spans 12 residues. CDR3 sequence: CASSRQGNGYTF. The CDR3, as DNA: TGTGCCAGTAGTCGACAGGGGAATGGCTACACCTTC.

This rearrangement joins TRBV27 to TRBJ1-6; 9 nucleotides match TRBD1. CDR3 length: 14 amino acids. J gave up 9 bases and V 6 bases, and 6 bases lay outside the gene matches. Looked up from germline, CDR1 is MNHEY and CDR2 is SMNVEV (reference sequence). CDR3 DNA sequence: TGTGCCAGCAGACAGGGGGCGAACCTTTCACCCCTCCACTTT. Encoded protein: CASRQGANLSPLHF.

This clone turned up a few times. The V and J genes are TRBV7-9 and TRBJ1-2; D is possibly TRBD1 (6 bases). The ends were cut back, 7 bases at V and 3 bases at J, with 15 bases in the middle. The CDR3 has 14 residues. Germline CDR1 is SEHNR and CDR2 is FQNEAQ (reference sequence). CDR3 protein: CASTRRGIDYGYTF. The CDR3 DNA sequence: TGTGCCAGCACCCGAAGGGGGATAGACTATGGCTACACCTTC.

In this sample, this clone turned up a few times. The chain couples TRBV5-5 to TRBJ2-5; possibly TRBD2 for D (5 bases). The tail of the sequence fits TRBJ2-7 better, so the J call may be wrong. The CDR3 sequence is 16 residues long. Germline lookup yields CDR1 SGHKS and CDR2 YYEKEE (reference sequence). The CDR3 bases are TGTGCCAGCAGCTACGGAAGCGGACCTCGGCGCTACGAGCAGTACTTC. It codes for CASSYGSGPRRYEQYF.

The chain couples TRBV12-5 to TRBJ2-5; possible D gene TRBD1, 5 bases. CDR3 length: 17 residues. Trimming cost V 1 base and J 2 bases, with 17 bases left between them. Germline values: CDR1 LGHNT, CDR2 FRNRAP. This CDR3 is CASGLGGAGLIQETQYF. CDR3 sequence (DNA): TGTGCTAGTGGTTTGGGGGGTGCAGGGTTAATACAAGAGACCCAGTACTTC.

As concerns this clone: Being one base from a much bigger clone, this may be a read error. The V and J genes are TRBV5-1 and TRBJ2-5; no firm D call. The J call may be in error: the DNA end matches TRBJ2-7 better. Germline loops: CDR1 SGHRS, CDR2 YFSETQ. This CDR3 spans 12 amino acids. DNA for the CDR3: TGCGCCAGCAGCTTGAGCTCCTACGAGCAGTACTTC. Translating it yields CASSLSSYEQYF.

This sequence joins TRBV6-5 and TRBJ2-2, with TRBD1 identical over 7 bases. This CDR3 has 15 residues. Germline loops: CDR1 MNHEY, CDR2 SVGAGI. V was pared by 6 bases and J by 2 bases, with 6 bases of the junction left unmatched. The DNA for the CDR3 is TGTGCCAGCAGGAACAGGGGACGAAACACCGGGGAGCTGTTTTTT. Protein: CASRNRGRNTGELFF.

The chain joins TRBV30 to TRBJ2-7, with 10 bases lining up with TRBD2. With 2 bases clipped from V and 4 bases from J, the junction kept 2 bases outside the gene matches. Germline V CDR1 and CDR2: GTSNPN, SVGIG (reference sequence). This CDR3 is 13 amino acids long. This CDR3 reads CAWSSSGGYEQYF. As DNA, the CDR3 is TGTGCCTGGAGTTCTAGCGGGGGATACGAGCAGTACTTC.

This clone was detected only a few times. This rearrangement joins TRBV9 to TRBJ2-2; tentatively, D is TRBD2 (6 bases). V lost 4 bases and J 2 bases, leaving 12 bases between the germline ends. The length of the CDR3 is 15 residues. Germline-derived CDR1 and CDR2 are SGDLS and YYNGEE. CDR3 DNA: TGTGCCAGCAGCTACGACGGGGGAAACACCGGGGAGCTGTTTTTT. Translated: CASSYDGGNTGELFF.

This chain uses TRBV19 with TRBJ1-5; 9 bases line up with TRBD1. The CDR3 has 17 residues. Per the germline V gene, CDR1 is LNHDA and CDR2 is SQIVND (reference sequence). J lost 4 bases, V lost 6 bases, and 13 bases had no gene match. DNA of the CDR3: TGTGCCAGTAGGACCGGGACAGGGCATGAATGGAATCAGCCCCAGCATTTT. It encodes CASRTGTGHEWNQPQHF.

The chain links TRBV5-6 to TRBJ2-6; D unresolved. CDR1 is SGHDT and CDR2 is YYEEEE in the germline V gene. The CDR3 extends over 11 amino acids. The germline V and J ends were trimmed by 4 bases and 11 bases, with 7 bases remaining between them. Here the CDR3 DNA reads TGTGCCAGCAGCCTGCGTTACGTCCTGACTTTC. It encodes CASSLRYVLTF.

This clone has a handful of counts. The chain joins TRBV7-3 to TRBJ2-5; TRBD2 matches 12 bases. V was clipped by 1 base and J by 4 bases; unmatched bases: 25. Germline CDR1 is SGHTA and CDR2 is FQGTGA. This CDR3 spans 23 amino acids. The CDR3 protein is CASSLRCRLAGAYGSVIRETQYF. As DNA, the CDR3 is TGTGCCAGCAGCTTAAGGTGCCGACTAGCGGGAGCGTATGGATCCGTTATAAGAGAGACCCAGTACTTC.

This clone occurred once. This rearrangement joins TRBV2 to TRBJ2-5; TRBD1 matches at 8 bases. There are 15 residues in the CDR3. CDR1 SNHLY and CDR2 FYNNEI come from the germline V gene. With 4 bases clipped from V and 4 bases from J, the junction kept 8 bases outside the gene matches. CDR3 amino acids: CASSVGRGRAETQYF. The CDR3 DNA sequence: TGTGCCAGCAGTGTGGGCAGGGGGCGAGCAGAGACCCAGTACTTC.

This clone showed up just a few times. Other DNA sequences of this sample code for an identical CDR3. The genes are TRBV29-1 and TRBJ2-3; 7 bases match TRBD2. Trimming at V came to 4 bases and at J to 0 bases, leaving 4 bases not matched to a gene. This CDR3 region has 14 residues. From germline, CDR1 is SQVTM and CDR2 ANQGSEA. CDR3 DNA sequence: TGCAGCGTTGTCATTAGCGGGAGCACAGATACGCAGTATTTT. The encoded protein is CSVVISGSTDTQYF.

The V call is TRBV6-5, the J call TRBJ1-1; no clear D. The germline CDR1 and CDR2 sequences are MNHEY and SVGAGI. This CDR3 has 15 residues. The V gene lost 5 bases and the J gene lost 1 base, with 14 bases spanning the gap. The chain's CDR3 is CASSTLDLPNTEAFF. The CDR3 nucleotides are TGTGCCAGCAGTACCCTAGATCTTCCGAACACTGAAGCTTTCTTT.

This clone appeared a few times. V is TRBV7-7 and J is TRBJ1-3, with TRBD1 as a possible D gene (6 bases). CDR3 length: 13 amino acids. Per germline, CDR1 SSHAT and CDR2 FNYEAQ (reference sequence). Trimming took off 10 bases at V and 3 bases at J, with 13 bases between the two ends. CDR3 bases: TGTGCCACCACGACAGGTCATGGAAACACCATATATTTT. Translated: CATTTGHGNTIYF.

This rearrangement joins TRBV5-1 to TRBJ1-2; 7 bases match TRBD1. V shed 4 bases, J shed 3 bases, and the junction held 6 bases outside the gene matches. Germline V gene data show CDR1 as SGHRS and CDR2 as YFSETQ. This CDR3 region has 14 residues. This chain's CDR3 is CASSAGTADYGYTF. In DNA, the CDR3 is TGCGCCAGCAGCGCAGGGACAGCAGACTATGGCTACACCTTC.